In its sample, the clone carrying this T cell receptor beta chain was seen a few times. The antigen remains undetermined. This sample was included in a study of neoadjuvant anti-PD-1 for oral cavity cancer. General observations from the study: Expansion of preexisting intratumoral clones was suggested to aid response. Higher pretreatment Treg/Th17 ratios tracked higher pretreatment blood clonality. Each response group had just a few patients in TCR analyses.

Patients had HPV-negative, locally advanced oral cavity squamous cell carcinoma. Sequenced by immunoSEQ multiplex PCR; TCRdb stores in-frame clones only, minus some. The data show over 10,000 clones, around 69% seen once. Specimen: tumor tissue, collected before nivolumab (anti-PD-1) treatment. The sequence was collected from a person between 40 and 85 years old with oral cavity squamous cell carcinoma. The donor label of this sample is uncertain.

The CDR3 loop reads CASRVGRQGLGNSPLHF. The CDR3, as DNA: TGTGCCAGCAGAGTCGGGAGACAGGGACTTGGAAATTCACCCCTCCACTTT. The chain recombines TRBV27 with TRBJ1-6; 7 nucleotides agree with TRBD1. V was clipped by 6 bases and J by 7 bases; unmatched bases: 15. Germline V gene lookup returns CDR1 MNHEY and CDR2 SMNVEV (reference sequence). CDR3 length: 17 residues.